This T cell receptor beta chain originates from a study of cytomegalovirus exposure and HLA in healthy donors. CDR3 length: 20 amino acids. Germline loops: CDR1 MDHEN, CDR2 SYDVKM. Trimming took 3 bases from V and 3 from J; bases not matched to a gene: 20. The study ran its PCR with 60 Vbeta and 13 Jbeta primers. Produced via immunoSEQ multiplex PCR; TCRdb's table is partial and in-frame only. The data show approximately 130,000 clones, roughly 79% seen once. Sequenced: PBMCs. The source is a woman in her 50s in good health and CMV-seronegative. The rearrangement joins TRBV28 to TRBJ2-3; 8 bases line up with TRBD1. The CDR3 nucleotides are TGTGCCAGCAGTTTTTATCAGGGGGCCCTCCAATCCAACCCTACAGATACGCAGTATTTT. This encodes CASSFYQGALQSNPTDTQYF.